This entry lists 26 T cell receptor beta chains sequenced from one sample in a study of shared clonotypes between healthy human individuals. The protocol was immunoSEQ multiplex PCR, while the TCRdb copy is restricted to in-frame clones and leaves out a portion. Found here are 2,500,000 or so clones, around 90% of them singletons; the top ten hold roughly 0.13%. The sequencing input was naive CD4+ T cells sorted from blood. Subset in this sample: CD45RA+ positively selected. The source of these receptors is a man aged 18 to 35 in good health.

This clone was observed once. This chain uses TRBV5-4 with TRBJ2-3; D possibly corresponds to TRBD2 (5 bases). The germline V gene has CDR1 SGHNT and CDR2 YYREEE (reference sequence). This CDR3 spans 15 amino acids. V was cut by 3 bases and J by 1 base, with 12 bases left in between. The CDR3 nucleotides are TGTGCCAGCAGCTCCGCCGGACTTGGCACAGATACGCAGTATTTT. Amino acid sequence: CASSSAGLGTDTQYF.

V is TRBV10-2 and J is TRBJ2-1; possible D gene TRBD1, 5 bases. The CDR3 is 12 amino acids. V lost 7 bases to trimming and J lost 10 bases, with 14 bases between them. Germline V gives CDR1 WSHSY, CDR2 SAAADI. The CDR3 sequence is CASKDPRGEQFF. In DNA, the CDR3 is TGCGCCAGCAAAGACCCAAGGGGAGAGCAGTTCTTC.

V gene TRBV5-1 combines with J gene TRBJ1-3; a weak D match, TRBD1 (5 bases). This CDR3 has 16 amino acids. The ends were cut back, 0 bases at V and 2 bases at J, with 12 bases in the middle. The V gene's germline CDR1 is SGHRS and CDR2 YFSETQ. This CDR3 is CASSLVGDGAGNTIYF. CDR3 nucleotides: TGCGCCAGCAGCTTGGTGGGGGACGGAGCTGGAAACACCATATATTTT.

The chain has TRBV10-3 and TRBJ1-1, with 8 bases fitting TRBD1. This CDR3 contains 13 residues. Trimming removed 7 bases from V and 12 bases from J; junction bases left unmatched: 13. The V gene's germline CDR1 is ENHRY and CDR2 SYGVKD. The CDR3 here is CAITPKQGGGTFF. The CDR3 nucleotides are TGTGCCATCACCCCGAAACAGGGGGGTGGGACTTTCTTT.

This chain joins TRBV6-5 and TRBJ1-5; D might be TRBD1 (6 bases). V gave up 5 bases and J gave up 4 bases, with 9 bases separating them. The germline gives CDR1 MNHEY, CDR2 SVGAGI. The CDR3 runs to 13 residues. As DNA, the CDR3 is TGTGCCAGCAGTAGACAGGAGAATCAGCCCCAGCATTTT. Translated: CASSRQENQPQHF.

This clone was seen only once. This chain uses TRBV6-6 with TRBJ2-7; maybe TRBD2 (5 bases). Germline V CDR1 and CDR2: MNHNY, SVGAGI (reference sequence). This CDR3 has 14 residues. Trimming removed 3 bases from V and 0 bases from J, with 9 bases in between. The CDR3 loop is CASSYTSSSYEQYF. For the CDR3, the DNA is TGTGCCAGCAGTTATACTAGTTCCTCCTACGAGCAGTACTTC.

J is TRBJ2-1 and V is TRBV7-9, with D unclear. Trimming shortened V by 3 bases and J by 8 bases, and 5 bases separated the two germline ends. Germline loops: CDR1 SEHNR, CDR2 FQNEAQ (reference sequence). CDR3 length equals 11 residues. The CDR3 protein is CASSFKYEQFF. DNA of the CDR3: TGTGCCAGCAGCTTCAAATATGAGCAGTTCTTC.

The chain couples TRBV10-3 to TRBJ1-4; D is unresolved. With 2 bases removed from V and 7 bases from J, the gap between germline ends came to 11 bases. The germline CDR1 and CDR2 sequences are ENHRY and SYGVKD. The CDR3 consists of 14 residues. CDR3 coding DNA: TGTGCCATCAGTGAGGGCGCAAGGGCTGAAAAACTGTTTTTT. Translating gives CAISEGARAEKLFF.

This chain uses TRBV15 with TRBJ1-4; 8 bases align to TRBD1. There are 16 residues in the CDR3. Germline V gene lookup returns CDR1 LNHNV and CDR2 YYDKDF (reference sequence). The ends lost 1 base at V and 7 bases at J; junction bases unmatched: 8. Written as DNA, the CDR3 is TGTGCCACCAGCAGAGGTTCCGGGACAGGTCTTGAAAAACTGTTTTTT. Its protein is CATSRGSGTGLEKLFF. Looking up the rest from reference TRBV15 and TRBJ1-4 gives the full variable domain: DAMVIQNPRYQVTQFGKPVTLSCSQTLNHNVMYWYQQKSSQAPKLLFHYYDKDFNNEADTPDNFQSRRPNTSFCFLDIRSPGLGDTAMYLCATSRGSGTGLEKLFFGSGTQLSVL.

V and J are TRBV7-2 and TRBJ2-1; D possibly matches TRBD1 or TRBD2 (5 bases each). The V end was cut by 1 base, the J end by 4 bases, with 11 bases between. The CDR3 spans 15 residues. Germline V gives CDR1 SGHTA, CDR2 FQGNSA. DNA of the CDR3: TGTGCCAGCAGCTTAGGTGGGACGCGGTACAATGAGCAGTTCTTC. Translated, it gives CASSLGGTRYNEQFF.

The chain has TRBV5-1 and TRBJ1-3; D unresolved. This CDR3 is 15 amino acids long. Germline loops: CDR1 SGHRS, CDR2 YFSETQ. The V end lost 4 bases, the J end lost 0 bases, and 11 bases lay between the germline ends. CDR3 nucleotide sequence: TGCGCCAGCAGCCCCATAGCCCTCTCTGGAAACACCATATATTTT. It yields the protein CASSPIALSGNTIYF.

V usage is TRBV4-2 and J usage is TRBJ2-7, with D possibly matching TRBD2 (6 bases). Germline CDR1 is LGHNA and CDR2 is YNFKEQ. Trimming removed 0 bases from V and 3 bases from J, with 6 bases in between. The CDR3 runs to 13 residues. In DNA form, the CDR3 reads TGTGCCAGCAGCCAAGAGACTAGCTACGAGCAGTACTTC. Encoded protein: CASSQETSYEQYF.

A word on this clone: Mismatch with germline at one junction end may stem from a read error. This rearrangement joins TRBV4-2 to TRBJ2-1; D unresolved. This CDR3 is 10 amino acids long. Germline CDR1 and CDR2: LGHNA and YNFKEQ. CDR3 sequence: CASSQLTFVF. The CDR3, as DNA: TGTGCCAGCAGCCAACTTACTTTCGTCTTC.

The CDR3 sequence is CASSGGAVINEKLFF. CDR3 DNA: TGTGCCAGCAGCGGCGGGGCGGTAATTAATGAAAAACTGTTTTTT. J is TRBJ1-4 and V is TRBV11-2; possibly TRBD1 for D (5 bases). V shed 5 bases and J shed 4 bases, with 14 bases lying between them. This CDR3 region has 15 residues. Germline lookup yields CDR1 SGHAT and CDR2 FQNNGV.

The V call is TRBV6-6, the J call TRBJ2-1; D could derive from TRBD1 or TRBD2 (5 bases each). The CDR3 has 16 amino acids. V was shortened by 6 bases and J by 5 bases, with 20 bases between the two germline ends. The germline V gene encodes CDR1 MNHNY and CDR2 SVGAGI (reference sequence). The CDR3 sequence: CASSPPPGRPDNEQFF. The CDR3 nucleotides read TGTGCCAGCAGCCCGCCCCCGGGACGGCCGGACAATGAGCAGTTCTTC.

This chain's CDR3 is CASSLVSGLTIGELFF. CDR3 nucleotides: TGTGCCAGCAGCTTAGTTAGTGGACTAACAATCGGGGAGCTGTTTTTT. The chain couples TRBV7-2 to TRBJ2-2; D might be TRBD2 (6 bases). From germline, CDR1 is SGHTA and CDR2 FQGNSA. The V end was cut by 1 base, the J end by 7 bases, with 16 bases between. The CDR3 length is 16 residues.

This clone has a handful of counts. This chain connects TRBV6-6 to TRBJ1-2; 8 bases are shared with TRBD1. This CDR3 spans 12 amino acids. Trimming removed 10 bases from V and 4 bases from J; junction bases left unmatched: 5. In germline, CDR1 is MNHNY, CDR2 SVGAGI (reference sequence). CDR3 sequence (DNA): TGTGCCATCGGAGGACAGGGCTATGGCTACACCTTC. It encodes CAIGGQGYGYTF.

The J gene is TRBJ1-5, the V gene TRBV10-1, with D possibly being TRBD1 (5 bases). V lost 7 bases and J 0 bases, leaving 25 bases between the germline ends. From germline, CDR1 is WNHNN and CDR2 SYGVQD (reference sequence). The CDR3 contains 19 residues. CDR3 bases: TGCGCCAGCATCGAACGGGAGGGGACTGGTTTTAGTAGCAATCAGCCCCAGCATTTT. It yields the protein CASIEREGTGFSSNQPQHF.

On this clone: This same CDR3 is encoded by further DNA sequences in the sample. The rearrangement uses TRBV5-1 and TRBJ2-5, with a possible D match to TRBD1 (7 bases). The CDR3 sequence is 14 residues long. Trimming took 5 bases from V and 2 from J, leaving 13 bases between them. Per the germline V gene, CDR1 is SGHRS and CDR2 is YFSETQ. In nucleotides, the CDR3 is TGCGCCAGCAGTCTCAGGGGGGATCAAGAGACCCAGTACTTC. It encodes CASSLRGDQETQYF.

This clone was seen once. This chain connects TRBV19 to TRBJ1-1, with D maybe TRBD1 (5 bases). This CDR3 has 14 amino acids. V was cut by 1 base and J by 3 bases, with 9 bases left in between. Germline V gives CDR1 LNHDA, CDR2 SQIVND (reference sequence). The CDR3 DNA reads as TGTGCCAGTAGTATAGCGGCGGGGCACACTGAAGCTTTCTTT. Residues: CASSIAAGHTEAFF.

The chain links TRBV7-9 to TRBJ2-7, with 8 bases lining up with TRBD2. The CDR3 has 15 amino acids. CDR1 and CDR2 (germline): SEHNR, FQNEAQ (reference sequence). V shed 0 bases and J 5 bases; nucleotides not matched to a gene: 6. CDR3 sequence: CASSLAGTSFHEQYF. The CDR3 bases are TGTGCCAGCAGCTTAGCCGGGACTAGTTTCCACGAGCAGTACTTC.

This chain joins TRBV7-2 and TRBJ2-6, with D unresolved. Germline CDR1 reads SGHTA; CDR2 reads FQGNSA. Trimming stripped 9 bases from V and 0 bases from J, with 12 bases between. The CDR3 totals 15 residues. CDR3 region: CASHTMGSGANVLTF. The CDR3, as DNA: TGTGCCAGTCATACAATGGGCTCTGGGGCCAACGTCCTGACTTTC.

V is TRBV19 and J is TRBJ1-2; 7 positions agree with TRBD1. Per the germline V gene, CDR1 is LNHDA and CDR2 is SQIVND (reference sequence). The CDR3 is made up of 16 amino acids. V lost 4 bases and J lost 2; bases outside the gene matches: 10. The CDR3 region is CASSTSTTGTNYGYTF. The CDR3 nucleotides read TGTGCCAGTAGTACTTCCACGACAGGGACGAACTATGGCTACACCTTC.

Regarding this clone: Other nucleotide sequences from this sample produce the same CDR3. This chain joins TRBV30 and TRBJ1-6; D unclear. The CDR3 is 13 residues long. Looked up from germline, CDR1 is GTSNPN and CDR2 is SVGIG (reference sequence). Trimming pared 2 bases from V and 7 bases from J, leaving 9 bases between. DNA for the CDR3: TGTGCCTGGAGTCCTCTAGGGAATTCACCCCTCCACTTT. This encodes CAWSPLGNSPLHF.

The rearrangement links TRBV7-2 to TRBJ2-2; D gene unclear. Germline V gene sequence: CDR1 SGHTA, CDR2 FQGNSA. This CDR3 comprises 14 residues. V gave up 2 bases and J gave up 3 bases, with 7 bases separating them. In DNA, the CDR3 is TGTGCCAGCAGCTTACACCGGGACACCGGGGAGCTGTTTTTT. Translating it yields CASSLHRDTGELFF. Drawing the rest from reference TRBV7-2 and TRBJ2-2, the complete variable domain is GAGVSQSPSNKVTEKGKDVELRCDPISGHTALYWYRQSLGQGLEFLIYFQGNSAPDKSGLPSDRFSAERTGGSVSTLTIQRTQQEDSAVYLCASSLHRDTGELFFGEGSRLTVL.

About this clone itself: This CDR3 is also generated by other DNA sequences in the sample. CDR3 in amino acids: CASSLQGPNQPQHF. CDR3 DNA: TGTGCCAGCAGTTTACAGGGGCCGAATCAGCCCCAGCATTTT. The chain couples TRBV27 to TRBJ1-5; tentatively, D is TRBD1 (6 bases). The CDR3 is 14 residues long. Germline CDR1 reads MNHEY; CDR2 reads SMNVEV (reference sequence). V lost 2 bases to trimming and J lost 4 bases, with 9 bases between them.